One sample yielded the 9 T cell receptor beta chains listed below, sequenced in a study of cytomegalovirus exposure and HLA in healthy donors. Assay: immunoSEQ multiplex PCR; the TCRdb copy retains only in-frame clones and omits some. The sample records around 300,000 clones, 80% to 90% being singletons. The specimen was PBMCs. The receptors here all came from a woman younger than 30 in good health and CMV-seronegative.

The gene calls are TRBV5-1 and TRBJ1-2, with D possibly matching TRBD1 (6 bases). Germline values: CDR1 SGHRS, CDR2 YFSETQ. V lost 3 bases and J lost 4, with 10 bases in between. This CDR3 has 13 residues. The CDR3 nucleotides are TGCGCCAGCAGCTCCGGACAGTCCTATGGCTACACCTTC. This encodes CASSSGQSYGYTF. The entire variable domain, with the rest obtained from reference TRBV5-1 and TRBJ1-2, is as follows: KAGVTQTPRYLIKTRGQQVTLSCSPISGHRSVSWYQQTPGQGLQFLFEYFSETQRNKGNFPGRFSGRQFSNSRSEMNVSTLELGDSALYLCASSSGQSYGYTFGSGTRLTVV.

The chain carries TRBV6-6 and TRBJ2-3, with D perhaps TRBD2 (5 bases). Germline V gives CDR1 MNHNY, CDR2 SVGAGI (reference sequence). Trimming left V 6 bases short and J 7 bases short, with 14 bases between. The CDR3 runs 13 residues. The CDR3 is CASSLDGDNTQYF. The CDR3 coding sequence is TGTGCCAGCAGCCTAGACGGGGATAATACGCAGTATTTT.

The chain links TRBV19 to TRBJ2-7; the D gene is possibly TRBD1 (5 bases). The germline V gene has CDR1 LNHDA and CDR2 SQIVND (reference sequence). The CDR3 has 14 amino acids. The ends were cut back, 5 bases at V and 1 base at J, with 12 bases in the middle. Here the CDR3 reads CASSSTQGSYEQYF. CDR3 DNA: TGTGCCAGTAGTTCCACCCAGGGTTCCTACGAGCAGTACTTC.

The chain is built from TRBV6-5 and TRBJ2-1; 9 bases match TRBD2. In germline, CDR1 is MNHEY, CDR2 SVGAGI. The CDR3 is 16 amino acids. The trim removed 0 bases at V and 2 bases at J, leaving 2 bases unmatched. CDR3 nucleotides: TGTGCCAGCAGTTACTCCCCTAGCGGGACCTACAATGAGCAGTTCTTC. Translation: CASSYSPSGTYNEQFF.

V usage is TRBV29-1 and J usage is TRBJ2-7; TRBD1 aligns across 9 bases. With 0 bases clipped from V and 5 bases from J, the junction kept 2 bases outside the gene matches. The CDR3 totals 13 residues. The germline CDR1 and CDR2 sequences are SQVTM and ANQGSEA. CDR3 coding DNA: TGCAGCGTTGAAGACGGGACAGGGAACGAGCAGTACTTC. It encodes CSVEDGTGNEQYF.

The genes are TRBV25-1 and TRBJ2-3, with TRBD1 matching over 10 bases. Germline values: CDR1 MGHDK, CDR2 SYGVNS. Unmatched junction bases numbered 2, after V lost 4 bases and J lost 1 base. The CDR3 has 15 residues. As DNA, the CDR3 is TGTGCCAGCAGTGGAGGGACAGGGGGCACAGATACGCAGTATTTT. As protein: CASSGGTGGTDTQYF.

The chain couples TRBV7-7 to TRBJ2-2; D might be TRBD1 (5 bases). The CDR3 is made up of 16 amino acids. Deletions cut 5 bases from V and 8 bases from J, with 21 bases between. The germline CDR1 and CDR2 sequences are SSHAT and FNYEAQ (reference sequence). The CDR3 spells CASSPTLGLKGGELFF. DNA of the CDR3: TGTGCCAGCAGCCCTACCCTAGGCCTGAAGGGGGGGGAGCTGTTTTTT.

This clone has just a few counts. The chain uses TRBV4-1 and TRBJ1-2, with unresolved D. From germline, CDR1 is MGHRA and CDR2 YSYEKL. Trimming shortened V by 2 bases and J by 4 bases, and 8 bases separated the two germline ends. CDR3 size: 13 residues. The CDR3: CASSQSNSYGYTF. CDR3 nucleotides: TGCGCCAGCAGCCAATCCAACTCCTATGGCTACACCTTC.

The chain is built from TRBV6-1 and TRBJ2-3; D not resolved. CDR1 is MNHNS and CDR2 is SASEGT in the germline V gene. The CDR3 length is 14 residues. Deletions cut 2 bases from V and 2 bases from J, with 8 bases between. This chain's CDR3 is CASSEPRVTDTQYF. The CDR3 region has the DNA TGTGCCAGCAGTGAACCCCGGGTCACAGATACGCAGTATTTT.